This TCR beta chain is drawn from a study of cytomegalovirus exposure and HLA in healthy donors. Study observations and caveats: In a later analysis, compared with equally common non-associated chains, HLA-associated beta chains were more expanded. What TCR beta sequences reportedly achieved was accurate prediction of HLA-A and HLA-B alleles in most subjects.

Trimming at V came to 6 bases and at J to 4 bases, leaving 2 bases not matched to a gene. CDR1 MDHEN and CDR2 SYDVKM come from the germline V gene. The CDR3 extends over 13 amino acids. Note on this clone: What it binds is not known.

Vbeta (60) and Jbeta (13) primers were used in the PCR. Profiling relied on immunoSEQ multiplex PCR, and the TCRdb table lists in-frame clones only, not all of them. The sample lists over 100,000 clones; about 72% were seen once. The receptor was isolated from a female donor in good health and CMV-seronegative. The specimen sequenced was PBMCs. V usage is TRBV28 and J usage is TRBJ1-1; TRBD1 agrees at 10 bases. CDR3 nucleotide sequence: TGTGCCAGCAGACGGACAGGGGGCACTGAAGCTTTCTTT. As protein: CASRRTGGTEAFF.